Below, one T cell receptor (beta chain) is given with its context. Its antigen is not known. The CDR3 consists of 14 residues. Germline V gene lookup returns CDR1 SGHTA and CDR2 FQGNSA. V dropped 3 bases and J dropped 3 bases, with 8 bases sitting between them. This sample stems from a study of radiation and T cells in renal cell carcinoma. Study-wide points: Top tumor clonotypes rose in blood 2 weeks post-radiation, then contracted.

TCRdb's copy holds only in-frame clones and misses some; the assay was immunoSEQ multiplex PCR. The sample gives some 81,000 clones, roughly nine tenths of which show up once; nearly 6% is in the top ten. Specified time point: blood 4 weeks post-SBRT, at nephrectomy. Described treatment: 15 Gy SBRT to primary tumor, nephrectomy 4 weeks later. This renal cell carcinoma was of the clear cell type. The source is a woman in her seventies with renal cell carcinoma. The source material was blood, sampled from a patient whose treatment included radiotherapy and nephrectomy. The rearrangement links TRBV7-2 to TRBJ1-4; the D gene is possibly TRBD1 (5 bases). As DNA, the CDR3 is TGTGCCAGCAGCTTCGGGGCTTCTAATGAAAAACTGTTTTTT. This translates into CASSFGASNEKLFF.